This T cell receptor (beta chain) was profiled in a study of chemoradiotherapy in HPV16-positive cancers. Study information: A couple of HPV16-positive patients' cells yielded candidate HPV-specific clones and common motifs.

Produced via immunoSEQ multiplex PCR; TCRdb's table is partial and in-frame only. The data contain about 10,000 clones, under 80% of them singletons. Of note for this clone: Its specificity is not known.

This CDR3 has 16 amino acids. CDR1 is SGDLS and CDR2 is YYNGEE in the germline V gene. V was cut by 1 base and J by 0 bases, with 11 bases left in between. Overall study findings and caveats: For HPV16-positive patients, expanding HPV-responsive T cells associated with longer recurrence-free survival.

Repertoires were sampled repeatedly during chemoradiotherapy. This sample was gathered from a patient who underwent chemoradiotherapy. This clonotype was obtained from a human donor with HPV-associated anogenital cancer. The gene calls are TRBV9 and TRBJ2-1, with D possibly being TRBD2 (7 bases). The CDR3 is CASSVSGGASYNEQFF. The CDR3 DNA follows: TGTGCCAGCAGCGTAAGTGGGGGGGCCTCCTACAATGAGCAGTTCTTC.